The next 29 T cell receptor beta chains were all read from a single sample in a study of lung T cells in sarcoidosis with Löfgren's syndrome. One entry per CDR3 protein, called by TCRdb with MiXCR from the reads. The table lists about 63,000 distinct CDR3 sequences, 21% of them singletons, with less than 2.5% in the top ten. The sample taken for sequencing was CD4+ T cells from PBMCs. The receptors were gathered from a human donor with sarcoidosis (Löfgren's syndrome or another form), or a control subject (not recorded which).

This rearrangement joins TRBV28 to TRBJ1-6; D is possibly TRBD1 (6 bases). Germline CDR1 is MDHEN and CDR2 is SYDVKM. CDR3 size: 15 residues. V was pared by 4 bases and J by 3 bases, with 10 bases between. For the CDR3, the DNA is TGTGCCAGCAGTTCAGGACAGATCTATAATTCACCCCTCCACTTT. This translates into CASSSGQIYNSPLHF.

This clonotype was counted a single time. One base away lies a much larger clone, so this may be a sequencing read error. The rearrangement links TRBV25-1 to TRBJ1-1, with unresolved D. The CDR3 is 12 residues long. Per germline, CDR1 MGHDK and CDR2 SYGVNS. This CDR3 is CASRADGLEASF. The CDR3, as DNA: TGTGCCAGCAGGGCGGACGGCCTCGAAGCTTCCTTT. Looking up the rest from reference TRBV25-1 and TRBJ1-1 gives the full variable domain: EADIYQTPRYLVIGTGKKITLECSQTMGHDKMYWYQQDPGMELHLIHYSYGVNSTEKGDLSSESTVSRIRTEHFPLTLESARPSHTSQYLCASRADGLEASFGQGTRLTVV.

This clonotype came up many times. The chain is built from TRBV18 and TRBJ2-5; TRBD1 matches 9 bases. V trimming: 3 bases; J trimming: 5 bases; junction bases outside the gene matches: 10. Germline CDR1 KGHSH, CDR2 LQKENI. CDR3 size: 16 residues. The CDR3 sequence is CASSPGQGTIHETQYF. CDR3 DNA: TGTGCCAGCTCACCCGGACAGGGGACGATCCACGAGACCCAGTACTTC. Full variable domain (remainder filled in from reference TRBV18 and TRBJ2-5): NAGVMQNPRHLVRRRGQEARLRCSPMKGHSHVYWYRQLPEEGLKFMVYLQKENIIDESGMPKERFSAEFPKEGPSILRIQQVVRGDSAAYFCASSPGQGTIHETQYFGPGTRLLVL.

CDR3 sequence (DNA): TGTGCCAGCAGTGCAAAATCTGGAAACACCATATATTTT. Translated, it gives CASSAKSGNTIYF. The chain recombines TRBV2 with TRBJ1-3; D is uncertain. CDR3 length: 13 residues. CDR1 is SNHLY, CDR2 FYNNEI, per germline. V was pared by 4 bases and J by 1 base, with 5 bases between.

This clonotype showed up many times. This sequence joins TRBV5-4 and TRBJ2-4; D is unclear. Per germline, CDR1 SGHNT and CDR2 YYREEE (reference sequence). The CDR3 runs 15 residues. With 1 base removed from V and 4 bases from J, the gap between germline ends came to 12 bases. The CDR3 is CASSLIGPLKNIQYF. The CDR3 DNA follows: TGTGCCAGCAGCTTGATTGGACCCTTAAAAAACATTCAGTACTTC.

This clonotype showed up many times. This sequence joins TRBV4-2 and TRBJ2-1; 8 bases map to TRBD2. Germline V lookup: CDR1 LGHNA, CDR2 YNFKEQ. The CDR3 has 15 amino acids. Losses at the gene ends were 2 bases for V and 2 bases for J; bases not matched to a gene: 2. CDR3 sequence: CASSQSSGAYNEQFF. Here the CDR3 DNA reads TGTGCCAGCAGCCAAAGTAGCGGGGCCTACAATGAGCAGTTCTTC.

This clonotype was found a few times. The CDR3 spells CASSSRDRSLAGSGNTIYF. For the CDR3, the DNA is TGTGCCAGCAGCTCCCGGGATAGATCTTTAGCGGGGTCTGGAAACACCATATATTTT. V usage is TRBV3-1 and J usage is TRBJ1-3; D is undetermined. CDR3 length: 19 residues. CDR1 is LGHDT, CDR2 YNNKEL, per germline (reference sequence). With 5 bases removed from V and 1 base from J, the gap between germline ends came to 24 bases.

This clonotype has ten or more counts. V gene TRBV28 combines with J gene TRBJ2-3; unclear D gene. V dropped 4 bases and J dropped 7 bases, with 6 bases sitting between them. Germline CDR1 and CDR2: MDHEN and SYDVKM. The CDR3 length is 11 residues. The chain's CDR3 is CASSSSHTQYF. The CDR3 DNA follows: TGTGCCAGCAGTTCTTCCCATACGCAGTATTTT.

This chain connects TRBV3-1 to TRBJ2-1, with 15 bases aligning to TRBD2. The CDR3 consists of 16 residues. CDR1 LGHDT and CDR2 YNNKEL come from the germline V gene (reference sequence). J gave up 8 bases and V 5 bases, and 7 bases lay outside the gene matches. DNA for the CDR3: TGTGCCAGCAGCACCCGGACTAGCGGGAGGGTGGATGAGCAGTTCTTC. Translated, it gives CASSTRTSGRVDEQFF.

The table lists this clonotype with many counts. The chain links TRBV6-2 or TRBV6-3 to TRBJ2-3; D might be TRBD1 (6 bases). CDR3 length equals 17 residues. V was shortened by 7 bases and J by 2 bases, with 22 bases between the two germline ends. Germline CDR1 is MNHEY and CDR2 is SVGEGT. The CDR3 nucleotides read TGTGCCAGCAAACCCTGGGGGCGTTACAGCACCACAGATACGCAGTATTTT. It codes for CASKPWGRYSTTDTQYF.

This clonotype was found many times. The chain is built from TRBV5-5 and TRBJ2-7, with no clear D. The CDR3 consists of 14 residues. Germline V gene data show CDR1 as SGHKS and CDR2 as YYEKEE (reference sequence). V was clipped by 0 bases and J by 3 bases, with 10 bases between them. CDR3 nucleotides: TGTGCCAGCAGCTTGGAATGGGGAAGCTACGAGCAGTACGTC. It translates to CASSLEWGSYEQYV.

This clonotype has at least ten counts. The chain has TRBV6-1 and TRBJ2-7, with 11 positions matching TRBD2. The CDR3 contains 16 residues. V gave up 1 base and J gave up 7 bases; unmatched junction bases: 9. The germline V gene encodes CDR1 MNHNS and CDR2 SASEGT. In nucleotides, the CDR3 is TGTGCCAGCAGTGAAGTGTTTAGCGGGAGGGCCCGGGAGCAGTACTTC. It specifies CASSEVFSGRAREQYF.

This clonotype has a count of ten or more. The gene calls are TRBV5-4 and TRBJ2-3; TRBD1 or TRBD2 may be the D gene (6 bases each). Germline CDR1 and CDR2: SGHNT and YYREEE (reference sequence). The CDR3 extends over 13 amino acids. The V end was cut by 3 bases, the J end by 6 bases, with 11 bases between. The CDR3 spells CASSSGAGDTQYF. In nucleotides, the CDR3 is TGTGCCAGCAGCTCGGGGGCTGGGGATACGCAGTATTTT.

Ten or more counts support this clonotype. This chain connects TRBV7-2 to TRBJ1-1; unclear D gene. The V end was cut by 0 bases, the J end by 2 bases, with 7 bases between. The germline V gene has CDR1 SGHTA and CDR2 FQGNSA. The length of the CDR3 is 14 residues. The DNA of the CDR3 is TGTGCCAGCAGCTTAGCGCCAGCAAACACTGAAGCTTTCTTT. As protein: CASSLAPANTEAFF.

On this clonotype: The junction departs from the called germline gene at one end, perhaps through a read error. The chain carries TRBV2 and TRBJ1-5; D is undetermined. CDR1 is SNHLY and CDR2 is FYNNEI in the germline V gene. The CDR3 covers 14 residues. CDR3: CASSDNYSNQHQHF. The CDR3 coding sequence is TGTGCCAGCAGCGACAATTATAGCAATCAGCACCAGCATTTT.

With respect to this clonotype: This clone may be a read error of a much larger clone one base away. The V gene is TRBV4-1, the J gene TRBJ2-5, with TRBD2 matching 10 bases. V was clipped by 0 bases and J by 7 bases; unmatched bases: 8. Germline V lookup: CDR1 MGHRA, CDR2 YSYEKL. This CDR3 is 16 amino acids long. The CDR3 DNA reads TGCGCCAGCAGCCAAGAAACCAGCGGGGGGGCGGGGACCCAGTACTTC. Amino acid sequence: CASSQETSGGAGTQYF.

A single count supports this clonotype. A much larger clone differs from this one at a single base, so this may be a read error. The chain uses TRBV6-6 and TRBJ2-3; 10 bases fit TRBD2. With 7 bases clipped from V and 6 bases from J, the junction kept 4 bases outside the gene matches. CDR1 and CDR2 from the germline V gene are MNHNY and SVGAGI (reference sequence). The CDR3 length is 13 residues. CDR3 region: CASNSGGMDTQYF. DNA of the CDR3: TGTGCCAGCAATAGCGGGGGGATGGATACGCAGTATTTT.

On this clonotype itself: A much larger clone differs from this one at a single base, so this may be a read error. The genes are TRBV28 and TRBJ1-2; D gene uncertain. There are 14 residues in the CDR3. CDR1 is MDHEN and CDR2 is SYDVKM in the germline V gene. Trimming took off 1 base at V and 2 bases at J, with 8 bases between the two ends. CDR3 DNA: TGTGCCAGCAGTTTATCGGGCGGCAACTATGGCTACACCTTC. Protein product: CASSLSGGNYGYTF.

This clonotype was counted a few times. This chain links TRBV18 with TRBJ1-3; no clear D. The CDR3 is made up of 12 amino acids. Germline CDR1 KGHSH, CDR2 LQKENI. Trimming left V 0 bases short and J 7 bases short, with 4 bases between. CDR3 DNA sequence: TGTGCCAGCTCACCACCGGGCAACACCATATATTTT. The encoded protein is CASSPPGNTIYF.

The table lists this clonotype with many counts. V gene TRBV15 combines with J gene TRBJ2-7, with D perhaps assigned TRBD1 or TRBD2 (5 bases each). Deletions cut 1 base from V and 5 bases from J, with 9 bases between. There are 13 residues in the CDR3. Germline CDR1 LNHNV, CDR2 YYDKDF (reference sequence). CDR3: CATSRARGNEQYV. The CDR3 region has the DNA TGTGCCACCAGCAGAGCCCGGGGCAACGAGCAGTACGTC.

This clonotype has ten or more counts. Here the CDR3 DNA reads TGTGCCAGCAGTCTTCGCCGGGGACGGGACCAAGAGACCCAGTACTTC. It codes for CASSLRRGRDQETQYF. The chain employs TRBV28 and TRBJ2-5, with D perhaps being TRBD1 or TRBD2 (5 bases each). Germline CDR1 and CDR2: MDHEN and SYDVKM. V dropped 5 bases and J dropped 0 bases, with 16 bases sitting between them. This CDR3 spans 16 amino acids.

There are many counts of this clonotype. This chain connects TRBV28 to TRBJ1-1, with D perhaps matching TRBD1 (6 bases). The V end was cut by 10 bases, the J end by 0 bases, with 18 bases between. This CDR3 has 15 residues. Looked up from germline, CDR1 is MDHEN and CDR2 is SYDVKM. The CDR3: CAIQGSFPMNTEAFF. CDR3 bases: TGTGCCATTCAGGGGTCCTTCCCCATGAACACTGAAGCTTTCTTT.

In this sample, this clonotype turned up many times. The chain uses TRBV4-1 and TRBJ1-2; D not certain. The germline gives CDR1 MGHRA, CDR2 YSYEKL. V was clipped by 0 bases and J by 4 bases, with 18 bases between them. This CDR3 spans 17 amino acids. The CDR3 nucleotides are TGCGCCAGCAGCCAAGATCTACCCCTCGGGCCCATCTATGGCTACACCTTC. Translating it yields CASSQDLPLGPIYGYTF.

This clonotype was picked up many times. V and J are TRBV27 and TRBJ1-5; D unresolved. In germline, CDR1 is MNHEY, CDR2 SMNVEV (reference sequence). The CDR3 totals 15 residues. Trimming left V 2 bases short and J 0 bases short, with 8 bases between. The CDR3 loop reads CASSLVANSNQPQHF. In DNA, the CDR3 is TGTGCCAGCAGTTTAGTGGCAAATAGCAATCAGCCCCAGCATTTT.

This clonotype was detected ten times or more. The V and J genes are TRBV27 and TRBJ2-2; tentatively, D is TRBD1 (6 bases). The CDR3 spans 16 residues. Trimming removed 4 bases at V and 4 bases at J, with 16 bases between. Germline-derived CDR1 and CDR2 are MNHEY and SMNVEV (reference sequence). The CDR3 DNA reads as TGTGCCAGCAGTTACTACTCGCAGGGGTCCACCGGGGAGCTGTTTTTT. Residues: CASSYYSQGSTGELFF.

This clonotype was seen at least ten times. The V gene is TRBV27, the J gene TRBJ2-1, with 9 bases fitting TRBD1. Germline-derived CDR1 and CDR2 are MNHEY and SMNVEV (reference sequence). CDR3 length equals 16 residues. The V and J ends lost 5 bases and 7 bases, in that order; junction bases with no gene match: 12. CDR3 sequence reads: CASSPRDRGVQNEQFF. CDR3 coding DNA: TGTGCCAGCAGTCCCCGAGACAGGGGGGTCCAGAATGAGCAGTTCTTC.

The table lists this clonotype with many counts. The genes are TRBV6-1 and TRBJ2-3; no clear D. Trimming left V 6 bases short and J 1 base short, with 14 bases between. The CDR3 length is 15 residues. Looked up from germline, CDR1 is MNHNS and CDR2 is SASEGT. The CDR3 spells CASRAAGWGTDTQYF. CDR3 coding DNA: TGTGCCAGCAGGGCAGCAGGATGGGGCACAGATACGCAGTATTTT.

This clonotype was seen a few times. V usage is TRBV28 and J usage is TRBJ2-1; 7 bases map to TRBD2. Germline values: CDR1 MDHEN, CDR2 SYDVKM. With 5 bases clipped from V and 4 bases from J, the junction kept 11 bases outside the gene matches. The CDR3 covers 16 residues. DNA of the CDR3: TGTGCCAGCAGTGGGGTGGGGGTGCGGGGGTACAATGAGCAGTTCTTC. Its protein product is CASSGVGVRGYNEQFF.

Points on this clonotype: The junction and the germline gene differ at one end; a read error may be behind it. The chain recombines TRBV3-1 with TRBJ1-1; D is unclear. The germline CDR1 and CDR2 sequences are LGHDT and YNNKEL (reference sequence). The CDR3 runs 16 residues. CDR3 sequence (DNA): TGTGCCAGCAGCCAAGAGCCGCGGGCCACCGGAACCTCTCGGCTCTTT. It is translated as CASSQEPRATGTSRLF.